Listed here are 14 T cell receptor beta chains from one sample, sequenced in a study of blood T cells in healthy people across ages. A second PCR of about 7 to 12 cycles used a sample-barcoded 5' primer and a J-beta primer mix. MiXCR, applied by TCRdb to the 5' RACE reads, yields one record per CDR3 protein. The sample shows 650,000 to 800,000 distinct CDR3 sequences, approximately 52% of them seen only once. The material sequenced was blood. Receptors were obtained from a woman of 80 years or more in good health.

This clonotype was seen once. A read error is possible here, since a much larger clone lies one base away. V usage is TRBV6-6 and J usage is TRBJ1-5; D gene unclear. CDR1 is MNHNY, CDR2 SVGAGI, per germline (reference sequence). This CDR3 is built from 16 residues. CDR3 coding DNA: TGTGCCAGCAGTACCTCGACACTTTATAGCGATCAGCCCCAGCATTTT. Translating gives CASSTSTLYSDQPQHF.

The CDR3 sequence: CASRGTSGGASTDTQYF. The CDR3 DNA reads as TGTGCCAGCAGGGGGACTAGCGGGGGGGCGAGCACAGATACGCAGTATTTT. The rearrangement uses TRBV3-1 and TRBJ2-3; 16 positions agree with TRBD2. This CDR3 has 17 residues. Germline V gene sequence: CDR1 LGHDT, CDR2 YNNKEL (reference sequence). The V segment lost 6 bases and the J segment 0 bases; nucleotides outside the gene matches: 3.

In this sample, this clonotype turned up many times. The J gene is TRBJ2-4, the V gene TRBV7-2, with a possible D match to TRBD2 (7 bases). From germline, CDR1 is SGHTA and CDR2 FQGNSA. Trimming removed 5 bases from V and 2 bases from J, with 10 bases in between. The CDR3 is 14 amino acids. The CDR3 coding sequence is TGTGCCAGCAGCCCGGGGGGCTCCAAAAACATTCAGTACTTC. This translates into CASSPGGSKNIQYF.

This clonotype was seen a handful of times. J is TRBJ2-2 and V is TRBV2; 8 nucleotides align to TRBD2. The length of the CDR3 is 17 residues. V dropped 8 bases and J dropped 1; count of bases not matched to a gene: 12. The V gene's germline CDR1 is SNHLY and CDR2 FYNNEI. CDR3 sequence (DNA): TGTGCCAGCCGAGAACTGAGCGGGAGTGAGAACACCGGGGAGCTGTTTTTT. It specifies CASRELSGSENTGELFF.

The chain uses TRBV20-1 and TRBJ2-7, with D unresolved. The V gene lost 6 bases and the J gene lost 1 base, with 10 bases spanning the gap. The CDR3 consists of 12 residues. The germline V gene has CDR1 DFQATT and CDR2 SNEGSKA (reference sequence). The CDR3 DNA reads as TGCAGTGCGTCGGACGGATCCTACGAGCAGTACTTC. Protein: CSASDGSYEQYF.

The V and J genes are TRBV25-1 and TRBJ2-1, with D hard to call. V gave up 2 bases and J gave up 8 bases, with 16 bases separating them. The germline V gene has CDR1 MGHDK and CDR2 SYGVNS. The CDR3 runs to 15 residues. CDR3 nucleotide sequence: TGTGCCAGCAGTGAACGAGCGTCTGGAATCGATGAGCAGTTCTTC. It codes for CASSERASGIDEQFF.

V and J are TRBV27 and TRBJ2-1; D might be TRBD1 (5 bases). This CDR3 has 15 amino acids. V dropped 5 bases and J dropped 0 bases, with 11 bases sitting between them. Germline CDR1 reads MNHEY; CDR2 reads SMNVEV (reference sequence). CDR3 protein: CASSPQDYSYNEQFF. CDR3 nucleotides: TGTGCCAGCAGTCCACAGGATTACTCCTACAATGAGCAGTTCTTC.

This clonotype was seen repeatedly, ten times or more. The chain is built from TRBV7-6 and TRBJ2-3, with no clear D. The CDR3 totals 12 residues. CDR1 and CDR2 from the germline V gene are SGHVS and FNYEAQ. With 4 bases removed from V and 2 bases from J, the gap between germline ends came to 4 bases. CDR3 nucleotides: TGTGCCAGCAGCTACTACACAGATACGCAGTATTTT. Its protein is CASSYYTDTQYF.

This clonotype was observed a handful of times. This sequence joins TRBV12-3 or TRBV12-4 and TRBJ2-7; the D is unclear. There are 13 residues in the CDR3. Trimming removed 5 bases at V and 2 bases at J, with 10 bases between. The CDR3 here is CASSVQTAYEQYF. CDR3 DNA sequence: TGTGCCAGCAGTGTACAGACCGCCTACGAGCAGTACTTC.

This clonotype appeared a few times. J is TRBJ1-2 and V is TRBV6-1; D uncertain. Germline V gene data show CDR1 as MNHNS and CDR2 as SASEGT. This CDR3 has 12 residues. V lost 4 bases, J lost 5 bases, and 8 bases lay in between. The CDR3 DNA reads TGTGCCAGCAGTGGCGAAAAGTATGGCTACACCTTC. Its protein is CASSGEKYGYTF.

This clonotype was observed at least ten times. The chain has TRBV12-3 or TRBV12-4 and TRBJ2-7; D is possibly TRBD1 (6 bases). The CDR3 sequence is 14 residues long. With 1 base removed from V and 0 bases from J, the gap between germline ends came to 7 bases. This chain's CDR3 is CASSLGRGSYEQYF. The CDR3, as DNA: TGTGCCAGCAGTTTAGGCAGGGGCTCCTACGAGCAGTACTTC.

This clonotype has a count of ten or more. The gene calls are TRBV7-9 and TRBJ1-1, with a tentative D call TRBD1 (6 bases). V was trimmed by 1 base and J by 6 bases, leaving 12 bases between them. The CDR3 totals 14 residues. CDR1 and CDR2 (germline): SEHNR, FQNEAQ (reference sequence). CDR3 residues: CASSLGQGSAEAFF. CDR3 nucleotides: TGTGCCAGCAGCTTAGGTCAGGGGAGCGCTGAAGCTTTCTTT.

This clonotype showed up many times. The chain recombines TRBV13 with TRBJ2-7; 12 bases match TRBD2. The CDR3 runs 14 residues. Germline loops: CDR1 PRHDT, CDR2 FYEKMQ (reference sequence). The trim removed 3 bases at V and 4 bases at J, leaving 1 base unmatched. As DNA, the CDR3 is TGTGCCAGCAGCTTGCTAGCGGGAGGGTACGAGCAGTACTTC. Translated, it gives CASSLLAGGYEQYF.

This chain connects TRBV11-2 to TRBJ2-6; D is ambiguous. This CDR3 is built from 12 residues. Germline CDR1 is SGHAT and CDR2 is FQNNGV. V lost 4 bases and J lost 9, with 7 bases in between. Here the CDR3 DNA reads TGTGCCAGCAGCTCCCAGGACAACGTCCTGACTTTC. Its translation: CASSSQDNVLTF. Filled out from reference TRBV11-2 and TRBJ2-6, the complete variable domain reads EAGVAQSPRYKIIEKRQSVAFWCNPISGHATLYWYQQILGQGPKLLIQFQNNGVVDDSQLPKDRFSAERLKGVDSTLKIQPAKLEDSAVYLCASSSQDNVLTFGAGSRLTVL.